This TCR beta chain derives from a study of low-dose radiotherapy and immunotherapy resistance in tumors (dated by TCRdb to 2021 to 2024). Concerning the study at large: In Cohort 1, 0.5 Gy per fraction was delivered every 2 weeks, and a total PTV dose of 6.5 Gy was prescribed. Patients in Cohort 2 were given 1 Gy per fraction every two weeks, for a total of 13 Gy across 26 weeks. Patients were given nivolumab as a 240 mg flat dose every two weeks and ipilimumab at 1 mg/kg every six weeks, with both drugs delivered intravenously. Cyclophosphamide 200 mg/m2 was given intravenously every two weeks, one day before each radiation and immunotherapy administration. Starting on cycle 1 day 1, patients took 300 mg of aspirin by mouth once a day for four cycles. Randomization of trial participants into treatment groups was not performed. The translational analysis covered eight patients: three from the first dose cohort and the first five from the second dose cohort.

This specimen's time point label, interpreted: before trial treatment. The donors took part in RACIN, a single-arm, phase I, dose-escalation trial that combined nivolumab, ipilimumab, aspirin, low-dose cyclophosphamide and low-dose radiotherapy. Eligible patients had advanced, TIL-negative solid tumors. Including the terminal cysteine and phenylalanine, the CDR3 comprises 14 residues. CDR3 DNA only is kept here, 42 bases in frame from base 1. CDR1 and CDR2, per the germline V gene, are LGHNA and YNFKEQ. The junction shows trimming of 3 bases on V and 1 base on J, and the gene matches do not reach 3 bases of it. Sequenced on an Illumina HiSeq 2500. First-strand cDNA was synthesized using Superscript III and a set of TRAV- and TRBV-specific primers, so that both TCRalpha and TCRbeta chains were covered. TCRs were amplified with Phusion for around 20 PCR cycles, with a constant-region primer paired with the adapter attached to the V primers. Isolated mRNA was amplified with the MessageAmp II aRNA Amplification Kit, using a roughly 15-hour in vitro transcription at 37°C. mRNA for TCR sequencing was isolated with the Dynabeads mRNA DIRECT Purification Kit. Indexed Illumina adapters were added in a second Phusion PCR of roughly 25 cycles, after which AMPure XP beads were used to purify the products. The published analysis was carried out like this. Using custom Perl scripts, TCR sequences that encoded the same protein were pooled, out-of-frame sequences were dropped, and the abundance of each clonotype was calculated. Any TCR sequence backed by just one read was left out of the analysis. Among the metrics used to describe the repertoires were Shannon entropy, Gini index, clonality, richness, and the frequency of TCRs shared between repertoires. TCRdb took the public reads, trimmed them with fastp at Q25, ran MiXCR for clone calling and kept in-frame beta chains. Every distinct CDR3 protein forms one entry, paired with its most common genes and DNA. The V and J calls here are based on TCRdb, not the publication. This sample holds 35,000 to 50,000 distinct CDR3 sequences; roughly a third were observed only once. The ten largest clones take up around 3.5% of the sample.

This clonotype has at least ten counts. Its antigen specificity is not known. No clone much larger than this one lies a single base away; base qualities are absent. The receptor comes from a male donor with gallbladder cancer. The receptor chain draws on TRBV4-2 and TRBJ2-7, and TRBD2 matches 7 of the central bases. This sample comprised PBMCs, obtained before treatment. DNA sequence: TGTGCCAGCAGCCAGGGGGGGGGGTCCTACGAGCAGTACTTC. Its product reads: CASSQGGGSYEQYF.